This T cell receptor beta chain was captured by sequencing in a study of blood T cell repertoires in COVID-19. The overall study: Donors in the United States, Italy and Spain gave samples during acute or convalescent COVID-19. PBMCs, B-cell-depleted T cells, or T cells provided the cDNA or gDNA that made up the material.

This clone appeared a single time. The CDR3 consists of 15 residues. Germline V gene sequence: CDR1 LNHDA, CDR2 SQIVND (reference sequence). Trimming shortened V by 7 bases and J by 0 bases, and 13 bases separated the two germline ends. Original analysis: Counts of nucleated cells, estimated from reference gene primer amplification, were obtained. The repertoire was sequenced with immunoSEQ multiplex PCR; TCRdb's copy has only in-frame clones and lacks some. V and J calls and clone size are copied from that table; D and trimming were computed from the DNA. This table has about 150,000 clones, more than 75% appearing once.

This sequence originates from a man older than 75 with acute or convalescent COVID-19. The V and J genes are TRBV19 and TRBJ1-5; a possible D gene is TRBD1 (6 bases). Specimen: peripheral blood. The CDR3, as DNA: TGTGCCAGTATTCCAGGGGTTTATAGCAATCAGCCCCAGCATTTT. This translates into CASIPGVYSNQPQHF.